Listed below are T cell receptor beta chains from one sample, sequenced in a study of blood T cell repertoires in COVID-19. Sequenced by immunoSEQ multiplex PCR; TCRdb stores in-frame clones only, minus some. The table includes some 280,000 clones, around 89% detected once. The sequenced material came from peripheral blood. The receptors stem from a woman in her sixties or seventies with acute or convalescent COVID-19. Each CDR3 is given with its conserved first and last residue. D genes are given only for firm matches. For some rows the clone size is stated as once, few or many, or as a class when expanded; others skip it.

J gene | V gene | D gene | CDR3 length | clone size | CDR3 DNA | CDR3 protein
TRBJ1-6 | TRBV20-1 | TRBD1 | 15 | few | TGCAGTGCTAGTAGGGACAGGGGAGATTTTTCACCCCTCCACTTT | CSASRDRGDFSPLHF
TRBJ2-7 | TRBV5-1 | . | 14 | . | TGCGCCAGCAGCTTGAGTGCGGCTGATGGCGAGCAGTACTTC | CASSLSAADGEQYF
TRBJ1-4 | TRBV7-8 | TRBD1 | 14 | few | TGTGCCAGCAGCCGGACAGGGTCGGGGGAAAAACTGTTTTTT | CASSRTGSGEKLFF
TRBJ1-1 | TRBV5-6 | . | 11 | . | TGTGCCACCTCGGGGAACACTGAAGCTTTCTTT | CATSGNTEAFF
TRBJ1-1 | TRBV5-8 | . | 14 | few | TGTGCCAGCAGCGCCTGGGGGGGGCGAACTGAAGCTTTCTTT | CASSAWGGRTEAFF
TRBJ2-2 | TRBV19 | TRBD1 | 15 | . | TGTGCCACCAGAAACAGGGGGCTGAACACCGGGGAGCTGTTTTTT | CATRNRGLNTGELFF
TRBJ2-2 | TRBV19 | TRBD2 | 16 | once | TGTGCCAGTGGGACTAGCGGGGGCCAGAACACCGGGGAGCTGTTTTTT | CASGTSGGQNTGELFF
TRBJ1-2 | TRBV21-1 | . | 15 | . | TGTGCCAGCAGCGGGCCAGCCAGGGTCGACTATGGCTACACCTTC | CASSGPARVDYGYTF
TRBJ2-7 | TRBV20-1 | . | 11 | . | TGCAGTGCTAGACTAGTCTACGAGCAGTACTTC | CSARLVYEQYF
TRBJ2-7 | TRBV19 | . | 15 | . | TGTGCCAGTAGCCCATCCGGGCAGGGTAGGTCCGAGCAGTACTTC | CASSPSGQGRSEQYF
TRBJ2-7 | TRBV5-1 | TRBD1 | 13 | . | TGCGCCAGCAGCGGGACAGGGATCGGCGAGCAGTACTTC | CASSGTGIGEQYF
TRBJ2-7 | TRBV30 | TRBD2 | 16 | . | TGTGCCTGGAGTGTGGGGTGGACTAGCGGGAACTACGAGCAGTACTTC | CAWSVGWTSGNYEQYF
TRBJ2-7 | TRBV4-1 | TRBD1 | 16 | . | TGCGCCAGCAGCCAAGAAGGGGTCAGGGGGCGTTACGAGCAGTACTTC | CASSQEGVRGRYEQYF
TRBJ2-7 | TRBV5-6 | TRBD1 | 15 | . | TGTGCCAGCACCCTAGGCCAGGGGGCATCCTACGAGCAGTACTTC | CASTLGQGASYEQYF
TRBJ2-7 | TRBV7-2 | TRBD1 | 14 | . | TGTGCCAGCAGCTTCCGGGACAGGGACTACGAGCAGTACTTC | CASSFRDRDYEQYF
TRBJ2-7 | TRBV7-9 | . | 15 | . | TGTGCCAGCAGCTTAGCGACATCAGGTCGCTACGAGCAGTACTTC | CASSLATSGRYEQYF
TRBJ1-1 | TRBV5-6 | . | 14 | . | TGTGCCAGCAGCTTGGACGAGGGGAACACTGAAGCTTTCTTT | CASSLDEGNTEAFF
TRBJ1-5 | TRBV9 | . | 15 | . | TGTGCCAGCAGCGTAGGGGAGGGGTCAGGGCAGCCCCAGCATTTT | CASSVGEGSGQPQHF
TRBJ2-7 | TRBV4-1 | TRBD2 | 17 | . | TGCGCCAGCAGCCCCTGGACTAGCGGGACTCCATTAGGGGAGCAGTACTTC | CASSPWTSGTPLGEQYF
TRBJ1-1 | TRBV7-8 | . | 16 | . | TGTGCCAGCAGCTTAGCGCAGGGGCGTTGGGACACTGAAGCTTTCTTT | CASSLAQGRWDTEAFF
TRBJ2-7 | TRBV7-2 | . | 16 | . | TGTGCCAGCAGCTTAGAGGGTGGGAGTCTCTCCTACGAGCAGTACTTC | CASSLEGGSLSYEQYF
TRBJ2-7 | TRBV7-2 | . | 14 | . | TGTGCCAGCAGCTTAACGCAGTCTAGTGCCGAGCAGTACTTC | CASSLTQSSAEQYF
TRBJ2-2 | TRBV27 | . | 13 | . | TGTGCCAGCACCAAGATCAGGACCGGGGAGCTGTTTTTT | CASTKIRTGELFF
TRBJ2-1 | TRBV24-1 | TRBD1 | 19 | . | TGTGCCACCAGTGATATACTAACAGGGGGCGTAAATTCCTACAATGAGCAGTTCTTC | CATSDILTGGVNSYNEQFF
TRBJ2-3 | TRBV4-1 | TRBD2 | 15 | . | TGCGCCAGCAGCCATAGCGGGTCTAGCACAGATACGCAGTATTTT | CASSHSGSSTDTQYF
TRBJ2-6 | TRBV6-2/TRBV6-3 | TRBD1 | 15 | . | TGTGCCAGCAGTCCAGACAGGGCTGGGGCCAACGTCCTGACTTTC | CASSPDRAGANVLTF
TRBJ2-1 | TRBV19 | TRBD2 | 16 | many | TGTGCCAGTAGTATAGTCGGCGGGAGCCCCTACAATGAGCAGTTCTTC | CASSIVGGSPYNEQFF
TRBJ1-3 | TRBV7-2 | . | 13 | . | TGTGCCAGCAGCTTAGACGCGGGAAACACCATATATTTT | CASSLDAGNTIYF
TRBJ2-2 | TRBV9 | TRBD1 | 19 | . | TGTGCCAGCAGTGAACGAAATACCCGGGACAGGGAGTGGGCCGGGGAGCTGTTTTTT | CASSERNTRDREWAGELFF
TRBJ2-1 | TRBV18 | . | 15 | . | TGTGCCAGCTCACCACCCCGGACAGCCTACAATGAGCAGTTCTTC | CASSPPRTAYNEQFF